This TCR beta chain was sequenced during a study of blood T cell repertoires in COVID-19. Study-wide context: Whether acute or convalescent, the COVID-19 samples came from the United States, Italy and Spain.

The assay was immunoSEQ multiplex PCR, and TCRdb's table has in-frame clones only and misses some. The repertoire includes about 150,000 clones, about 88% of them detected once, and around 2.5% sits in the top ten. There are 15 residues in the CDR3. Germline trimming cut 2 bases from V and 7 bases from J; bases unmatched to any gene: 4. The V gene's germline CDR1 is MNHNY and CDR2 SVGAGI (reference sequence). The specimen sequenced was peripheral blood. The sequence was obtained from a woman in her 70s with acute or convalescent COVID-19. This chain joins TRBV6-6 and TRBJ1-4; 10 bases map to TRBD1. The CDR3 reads CASSYRDRGGEKLFF. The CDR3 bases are TGTGCCAGCAGTTACCGGGACAGGGGTGGTGAAAAACTGTTTTTT.